This T cell receptor (beta chain) was sequenced during a study of T cells in tuberculosis. Sorting used thawed, overnight-rested PBMC stained with anti-CD3, a viability dye and GMM-loaded CD1B tetramer. CD1B tetramers were loaded with Rhodococcus equi-derived C32 glucose monomycolate. Tetramer-sorted PBMC had been CD14 monocyte-depleted before freezing. Tetramer-negative cells, roughly 97,000 per donor, were also sorted. Sequencing of TCR-alpha and TCR-beta chains was unpaired. Using immunoSEQ multiplex PCR, the repertoire was profiled, and TCRdb retains in-frame clones only, with some absent. The sample has tens of thousands of clones; more than 75% are singletons. V lost 7 bases and J 2 bases, leaving 17 bases between the germline ends. There are 15 residues in the CDR3. Germline CDR1 is LNHDA and CDR2 is SQIVND (reference sequence). Study results and limitations: The stringent gate may have excluded weak CD1B-GMM tetramer binders.

The sequence was obtained from an adult woman with latent tuberculosis. The chain carries TRBV19 and TRBJ1-2; D may be TRBD1 (6 bases). The sequenced material came from CD1b-GMM tetramer-negative cells sorted from PBMCs. Here the CDR3 DNA reads TGTGCCAGTACCACCCAGGGGATCCCCAACTATGGCTACACCTTC. This translates into CASTTQGIPNYGYTF.